Presented here are 10 T cell receptor beta chains from one specimen sequenced in a study of technical replicates of blood from a few donors. Clones were read by immunoSEQ multiplex PCR, and TCRdb kept only the in-frame ones, dropping some. Of tens of thousands of clones listed, approximately 94% were seen once; the top ten hold under 0.3%. Sequenced sample: T cells isolated from PBMCs. The receptors here all came from a human donor in good health.

The rearrangement uses TRBV6-5 and TRBJ1-5, with 7 bases identical to TRBD1. This CDR3 region has 14 residues. Losses at the gene ends were 2 bases for V and 7 bases for J; bases not matched to a gene: 5. Germline lookup yields CDR1 MNHEY and CDR2 SVGAGI. The CDR3 coding sequence is TGTGCCAGCAGTTACGGGGCAGGGGGGCAGCCCCAGCATTTT. Its protein is CASSYGAGGQPQHF.

The chain is built from TRBV7-6 and TRBJ1-4; D might be TRBD1 (5 bases). This CDR3 has 14 amino acids. Germline loops: CDR1 SGHVS, CDR2 FNYEAQ. Trimming removed 5 bases at V and 4 bases at J, with 11 bases between. This CDR3 is CASSLGHGNEKLFF. CDR3 DNA: TGTGCCAGCAGCCTAGGACACGGTAATGAAAAACTGTTTTTT.

J is TRBJ2-1 and V is TRBV11-3, with 9 bases identical to TRBD2. Germline assignment: CDR1 SGHNT and CDR2 YENEEA. Losses at the gene ends were 1 base for V and 5 bases for J; bases not matched to a gene: 12. This CDR3 region has 18 residues. CDR3 sequence (DNA): TGTGCCAGCAGCTTAGGGTCGGCGGGAGGGACCCTAGACAATGAGCAGTTCTTC. Translation gives CASSLGSAGGTLDNEQFF.

This chain links TRBV28 with TRBJ2-7; D possibly corresponds to TRBD1 (6 bases). Between the trimmed V and J ends, which lost 4 bases and 3 bases, there was a span of 13 bases. The CDR3 is 14 residues long. Germline V lookup: CDR1 MDHEN, CDR2 SYDVKM. In DNA, the CDR3 is TGTGCCAGCAGTTCGACAGGTAACTACTACGAGCAGTACTTC. This gives the protein CASSSTGNYYEQYF.

This sequence joins TRBV6-1 and TRBJ1-3, with D maybe TRBD1 (5 bases). The CDR3 spans 16 residues. Germline V lookup: CDR1 MNHNS, CDR2 SASEGT. Between the trimmed V and J ends, which lost 2 bases and 3 bases, there was a span of 14 bases. CDR3 amino acids: CASSEWVRGGGNTIYF. The CDR3 DNA follows: TGTGCCAGCAGTGAATGGGTTCGCGGGGGTGGAAACACCATATATTTT.

This chain uses TRBV5-4 with TRBJ1-3; TRBD1 matches 9 bases. The CDR3 extends over 16 amino acids. Germline assignment: CDR1 SGHNT and CDR2 YYREEE (reference sequence). The V and J ends lost 4 bases and 0 bases, in that order; junction bases with no gene match: 5. The CDR3 spells CASSRGTGSSGNTIYF. For the CDR3, the DNA is TGTGCCAGCAGCAGAGGGACAGGGAGCTCTGGAAACACCATATATTTT.

The chain is built from TRBV28 and TRBJ1-3, with a weak D call TRBD1 (5 bases). The CDR3 runs to 15 residues. Per germline, CDR1 MDHEN and CDR2 SYDVKM. V gave up 3 bases and J gave up 1 base, with 10 bases separating them. CDR3 sequence: CASSLGGGSGNTIYF. The CDR3, as DNA: TGTGCCAGCAGTTTGGGGGGGGGTTCTGGAAACACCATATATTTT.

The V call is TRBV2, the J call TRBJ1-1, with D maybe TRBD1 (6 bases). The germline V gene encodes CDR1 SNHLY and CDR2 FYNNEI. V lost 5 bases and J lost 4, with 17 bases in between. The CDR3 runs 15 residues. The CDR3 spells CASSFEGGDRTEAFF. The CDR3 coding sequence is TGTGCCAGCAGTTTCGAAGGGGGTGATCGCACTGAAGCTTTCTTT.

This clone has only one observation. The J gene is TRBJ1-1, the V gene TRBV7-6; the match to TRBD1 covers 9 bases. Germline CDR1 SGHVS, CDR2 FNYEAQ. V shed 5 bases and J 4 bases; nucleotides not matched to a gene: 11. This CDR3 is 16 amino acids long. CDR3 coding DNA: TGTGCCAGCAGCCCTAGGGCGGGACAGGGCGTCACTGAAGCTTTCTTT. Translated, it gives CASSPRAGQGVTEAFF.

This chain links TRBV19 with TRBJ1-5, with TRBD1 matching over 8 bases. The J segment lost 0 bases and the V segment lost 0 bases, leaving 7 bases of the junction unmatched. This CDR3 region has 18 residues. CDR1 and CDR2 (germline): LNHDA, SQIVND (reference sequence). CDR3 protein: CASSIEDRDYHSNQPQHF. The CDR3 coding sequence is TGTGCCAGTAGTATAGAGGACAGGGATTATCATAGCAATCAGCCCCAGCATTTT.